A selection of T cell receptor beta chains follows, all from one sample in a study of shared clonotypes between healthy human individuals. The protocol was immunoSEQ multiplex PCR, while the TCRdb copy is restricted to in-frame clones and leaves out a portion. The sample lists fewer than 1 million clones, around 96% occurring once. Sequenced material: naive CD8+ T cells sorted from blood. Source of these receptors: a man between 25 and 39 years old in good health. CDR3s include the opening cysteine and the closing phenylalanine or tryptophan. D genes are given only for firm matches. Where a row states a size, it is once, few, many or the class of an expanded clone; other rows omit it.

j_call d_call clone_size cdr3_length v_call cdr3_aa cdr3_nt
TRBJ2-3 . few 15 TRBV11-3 CASSLFAPRADTQYF TGTGCCAGCAGCTTATTTGCCCCGAGGGCAGATACGCAGTATTTT
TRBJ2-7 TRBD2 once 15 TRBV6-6 CASSYSVAGGYEQYF TGTGCCAGCAGTTACTCGGTAGCGGGAGGGTACGAGCAGTACTTC
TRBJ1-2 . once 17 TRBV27 CASTHGGIGTSAYGYTF TGTGCCAGCACCCATGGGGGTATTGGCACCTCGGCCTATGGCTACACCTTC
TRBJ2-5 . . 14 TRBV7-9 CASSFDLGQETQYF TGTGCCAGCAGCTTCGATCTGGGTCAAGAGACCCAGTACTTC
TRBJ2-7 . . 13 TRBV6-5 CASSSPGHLEQYF TGTGCCAGCAGCTCCCCGGGACACTTAGAGCAGTACTTC
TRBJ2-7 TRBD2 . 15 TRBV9 CASSVYSGFSYEQYF TGTGCCAGCAGCGTATATAGCGGGTTCTCCTACGAGCAGTACTTC
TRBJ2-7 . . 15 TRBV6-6 CASSYRRDMRGEQYF TGTGCCAGCAGTTACCGGCGGGACATGCGAGGCGAGCAGTACTTC
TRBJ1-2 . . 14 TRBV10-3 CAISESDSWGGYTF TGTGCCATCAGTGAGTCAGACAGCTGGGGTGGCTACACCTTC
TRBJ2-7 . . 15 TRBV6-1 CASSELGINSYEQYF TGTGCCAGCAGTGAACTGGGAATCAACTCCTACGAGCAGTACTTC
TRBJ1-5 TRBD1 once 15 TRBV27 CASSPSGTGNQPQHF TGTGCCAGCAGTCCCTCCGGGACAGGGAATCAGCCCCAGCATTTT
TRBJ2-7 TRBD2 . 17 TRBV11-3 CASSLEREGKSFYEQYF TGTGCCAGCAGCTTAGAGCGGGAGGGCAAATCCTTCTACGAGCAGTACTTC
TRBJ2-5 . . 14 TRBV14 CASSLRSGWETQYF TGTGCCAGCAGCCTCCGGAGCGGATGGGAGACCCAGTACTTC
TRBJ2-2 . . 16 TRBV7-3 CASSLRPAGDTGELFF TGTGCCAGCAGCCTACGGCCGGCAGGGGACACCGGGGAGCTGTTTTTT
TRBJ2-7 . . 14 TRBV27 CASSPTGEPLGQYF TGTGCCAGCAGTCCTACAGGCGAACCTCTCGGGCAGTACTTC
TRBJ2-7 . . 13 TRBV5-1 CASSWVGAHEQYF TGCGCCAGCAGCTGGGTGGGAGCCCACGAGCAGTACTTC
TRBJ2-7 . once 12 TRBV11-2 CASSLVFYEQYF TGTGCCAGCAGCTTAGTATTCTACGAGCAGTACTTC
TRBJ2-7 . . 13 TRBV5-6 CASSLDGSYEQYF TGTGCCAGCAGCTTGGACGGTTCCTACGAGCAGTACTTC
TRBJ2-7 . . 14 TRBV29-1 CSLGQRRGFYEQYF TGCAGCCTTGGACAACGTCGGGGGTTCTACGAGCAGTACTTC
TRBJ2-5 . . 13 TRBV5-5 CASSVGLGETQYF TGTGCCAGCAGCGTTGGACTGGGAGAGACCCAGTACTTC
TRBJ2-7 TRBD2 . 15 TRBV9 CASSVHPAGAYEQYF TGTGCCAGCAGCGTTCACCCGGCGGGAGCCTACGAGCAGTACTTC
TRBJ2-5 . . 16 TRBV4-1 CASSLSPGSYQETQYF TGCGCCAGCAGCCTAAGCCCAGGGTCGTACCAAGAGACCCAGTACTTC